This entry describes one T cell receptor beta chain. This entry is derived from a study of siplizumab effects on memory and regulatory T cells. Assay: immunoSEQ multiplex PCR; the TCRdb copy retains only in-frame clones and omits some. This repertoire shows 70,000 to 100,000 clones, around 97% found once; its top ten account for 0.025% to 0.035%. Sequenced sample: naive CD4+ T cells sorted from blood. The sequence was collected from a human donor in good health.

CDR3 nucleotide sequence: TGTGCCAGTAGAACAGTACCCTCTGGGGCCAACGTCCTGACTTTC. Translating it yields CASRTVPSGANVLTF. The J gene is TRBJ2-6, the V gene TRBV19, with D unresolved. The CDR3 runs 15 residues. The germline gives CDR1 LNHDA, CDR2 SQIVND (reference sequence). Trimming stripped 6 bases from V and 0 bases from J, with 9 bases between.